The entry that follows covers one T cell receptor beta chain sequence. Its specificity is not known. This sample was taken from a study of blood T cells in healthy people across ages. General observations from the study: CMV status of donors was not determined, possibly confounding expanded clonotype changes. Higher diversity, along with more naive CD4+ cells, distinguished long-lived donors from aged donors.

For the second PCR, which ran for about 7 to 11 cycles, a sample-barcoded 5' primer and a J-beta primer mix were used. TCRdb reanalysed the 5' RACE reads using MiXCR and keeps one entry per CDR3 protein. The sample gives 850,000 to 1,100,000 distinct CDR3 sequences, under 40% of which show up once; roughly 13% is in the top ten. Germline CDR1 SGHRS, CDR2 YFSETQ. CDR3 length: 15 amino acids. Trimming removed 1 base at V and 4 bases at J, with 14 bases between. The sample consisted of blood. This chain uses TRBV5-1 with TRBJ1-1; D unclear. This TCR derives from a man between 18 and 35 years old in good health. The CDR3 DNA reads TGCGCCAGCAGCTTGTACACTCCCGGAGGCACTGAAGCTTTCTTT. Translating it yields CASSLYTPGGTEAFF.